Described below is a single TCR beta chain sequence and its context. The data belong to a study of CD8 T cells in Susac syndrome. Random hexamers were used to reverse transcribe the RNA input (about 0.5 to 1 ug). The immunoSEQ assay covered 54 Vbeta and 13 Jbeta segments for CDR3. TCRdb reprocessed the immunoSEQ multiplex PCR reads via MiXCR and lists one record per CDR3 protein. The table lists about 300,000 distinct CDR3 sequences, approximately 85% of them singletons, with around 0.2% in the top ten. Sequencing of TCR beta, carried out with a high-throughput approach, was applied to CD8+ and CD4+ T cells from the blood. The multiple sclerosis controls were treatment-naive patients with relapsing-remitting disease that was stable or active. TEMRA cells were FACS-enriched, and CD8+ and CD4+ T cells were isolated negatively. J lost 11 bases, V lost 4 bases, and 10 bases had no gene match. The CDR3 is 14 amino acids.

Sequencing was carried out using CD8+ T cells from PBMCs. This chain connects TRBV12-3 or TRBV12-4 to TRBJ1-1; 10 nucleotides match TRBD1. The TCR sequence derives from a human donor with multiple sclerosis. The CDR3, as DNA: TGTGCCAGCAGTTCACGACAGGGGGCTCTCTGGGCTTTCTTT. Residues: CASSSRQGALWAFF.